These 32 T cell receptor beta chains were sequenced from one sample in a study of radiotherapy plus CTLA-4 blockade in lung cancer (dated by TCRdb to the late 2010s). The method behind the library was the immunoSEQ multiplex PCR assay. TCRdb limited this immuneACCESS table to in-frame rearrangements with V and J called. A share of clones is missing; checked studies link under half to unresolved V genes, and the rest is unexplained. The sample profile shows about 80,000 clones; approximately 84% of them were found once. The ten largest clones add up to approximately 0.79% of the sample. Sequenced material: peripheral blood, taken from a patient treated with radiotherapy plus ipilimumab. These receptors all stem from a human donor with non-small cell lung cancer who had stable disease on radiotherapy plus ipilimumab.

This CDR3 reads CASRTPPGDGYTF. The CDR3 coding sequence is TGTGCCAGCAGGACCCCCCCAGGGGACGGCTACACCTTC. The chain combines TRBV28 with TRBJ1-2; the D gene is possibly TRBD1 (6 bases). Germline V CDR1 and CDR2: MDHEN, SYDVKM. The CDR3 sequence is 13 residues long. Trimming took off 6 bases at V and 8 bases at J, with 16 bases between the two ends.

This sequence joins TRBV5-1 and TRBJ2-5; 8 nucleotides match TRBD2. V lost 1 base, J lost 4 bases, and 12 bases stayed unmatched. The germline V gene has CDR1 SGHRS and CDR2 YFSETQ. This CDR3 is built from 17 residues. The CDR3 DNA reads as TGCGCCAGCAGCTTGTTTTCTGGCGGGGGGAGGTTAGAGACCCAGTACTTC. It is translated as CASSLFSGGGRLETQYF.

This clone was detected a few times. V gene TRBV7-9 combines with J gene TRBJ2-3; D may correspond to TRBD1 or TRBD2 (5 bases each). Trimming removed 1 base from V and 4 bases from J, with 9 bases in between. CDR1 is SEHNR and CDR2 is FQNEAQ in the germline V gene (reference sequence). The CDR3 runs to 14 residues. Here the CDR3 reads CASSLEGRADTQYF. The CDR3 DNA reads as TGTGCCAGCAGCTTAGAGGGGCGGGCAGATACGCAGTATTTT.

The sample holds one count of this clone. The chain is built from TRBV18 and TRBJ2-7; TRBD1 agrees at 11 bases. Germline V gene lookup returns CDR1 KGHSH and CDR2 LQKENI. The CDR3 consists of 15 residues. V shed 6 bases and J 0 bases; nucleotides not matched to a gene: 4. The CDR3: CASSGTGGFSYEQYF. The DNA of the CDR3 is TGTGCCAGCTCCGGGACAGGGGGGTTCTCCTACGAGCAGTACTTC.

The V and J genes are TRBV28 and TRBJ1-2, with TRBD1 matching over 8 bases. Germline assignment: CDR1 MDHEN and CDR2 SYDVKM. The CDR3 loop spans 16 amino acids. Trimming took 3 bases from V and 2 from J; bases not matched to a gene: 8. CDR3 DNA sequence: TGTGCCAGCAGTTTGGGTGGGGGACAGGTCAACTATGGCTACACCTTC. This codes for CASSLGGGQVNYGYTF.

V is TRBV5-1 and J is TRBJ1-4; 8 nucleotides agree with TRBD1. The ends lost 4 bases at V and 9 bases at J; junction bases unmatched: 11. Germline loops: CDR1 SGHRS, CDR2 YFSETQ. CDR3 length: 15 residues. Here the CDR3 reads CASSLLAGGEKKLFF. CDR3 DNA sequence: TGCGCCAGCAGCCTCCTGGCAGGGGGCGAAAAAAAACTGTTTTTT.

The CDR3, as DNA: TGTGCCAGCAGCTTGGCCGCGAGAGACTATGGCTACACCTTC. Translating gives CASSLAARDYGYTF. The gene calls are TRBV5-4 and TRBJ1-2; D gene uncertain. CDR3 length: 14 amino acids. V dropped 0 bases and J dropped 3 bases, with 9 bases sitting between them. Germline CDR1 is SGHNT and CDR2 is YYREEE (reference sequence).

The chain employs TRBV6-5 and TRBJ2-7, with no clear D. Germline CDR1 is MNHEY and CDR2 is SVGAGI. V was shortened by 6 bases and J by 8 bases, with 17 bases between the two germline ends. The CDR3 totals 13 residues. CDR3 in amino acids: CASSRLANDKQYF. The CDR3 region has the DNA TGTGCCAGCAGCCGCCTCGCGAATGACAAGCAGTACTTC.

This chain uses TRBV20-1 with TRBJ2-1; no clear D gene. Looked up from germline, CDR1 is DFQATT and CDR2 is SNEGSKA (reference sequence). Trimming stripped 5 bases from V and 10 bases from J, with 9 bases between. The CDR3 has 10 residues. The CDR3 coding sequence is TGCAGTGCTTTTATGGGGGAGCAGTTCTTC. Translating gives CSAFMGEQFF.

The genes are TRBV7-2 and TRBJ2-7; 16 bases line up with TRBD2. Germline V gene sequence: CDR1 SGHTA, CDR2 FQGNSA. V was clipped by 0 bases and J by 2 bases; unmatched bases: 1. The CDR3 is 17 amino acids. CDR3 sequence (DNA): TGTGCCAGCAGCTTAGCGGGGACTAGCGGGGGGGCCTACGAGCAGTACTTC. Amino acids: CASSLAGTSGGAYEQYF. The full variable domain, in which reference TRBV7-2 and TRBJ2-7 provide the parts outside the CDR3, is GAGVSQSPSNKVTEKGKDVELRCDPISGHTALYWYRQSLGQGLEFLIYFQGNSAPDKSGLPSDRFSAERTGGSVSTLTIQRTQQEDSAVYLCASSLAGTSGGAYEQYFGPGTRLTVT.

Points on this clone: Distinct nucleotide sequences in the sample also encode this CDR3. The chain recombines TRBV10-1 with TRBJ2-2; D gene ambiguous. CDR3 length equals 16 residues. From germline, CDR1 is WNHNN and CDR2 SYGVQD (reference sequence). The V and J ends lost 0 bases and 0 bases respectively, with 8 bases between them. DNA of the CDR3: TGCGCCAGCAGTGAGTCAACTGGGGCGAACACCGGGGAGCTGTTTTTT. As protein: CASSESTGANTGELFF.

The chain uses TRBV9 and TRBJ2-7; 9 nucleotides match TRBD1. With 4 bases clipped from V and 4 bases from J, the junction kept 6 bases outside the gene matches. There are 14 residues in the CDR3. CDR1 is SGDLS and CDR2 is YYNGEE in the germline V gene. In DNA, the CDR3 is TGTGCCAGCAGCTTGGGGACAGGGTCGTACGAGCAGTACTTC. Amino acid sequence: CASSLGTGSYEQYF.

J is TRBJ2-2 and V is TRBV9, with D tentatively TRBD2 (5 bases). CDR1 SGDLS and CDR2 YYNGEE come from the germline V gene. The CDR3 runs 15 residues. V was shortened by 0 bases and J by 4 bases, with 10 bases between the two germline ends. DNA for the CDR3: TGTGCCAGCAGCGTAGGCCCACGGGGCACCGGGGAGCTGTTTTTT. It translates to CASSVGPRGTGELFF.

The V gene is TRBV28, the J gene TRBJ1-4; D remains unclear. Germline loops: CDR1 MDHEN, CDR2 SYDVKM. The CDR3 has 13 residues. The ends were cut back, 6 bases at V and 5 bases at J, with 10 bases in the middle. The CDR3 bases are TGTGCCAGCAGCAAAGACAAGAATGAAAAACTGTTTTTT. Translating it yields CASSKDKNEKLFF.

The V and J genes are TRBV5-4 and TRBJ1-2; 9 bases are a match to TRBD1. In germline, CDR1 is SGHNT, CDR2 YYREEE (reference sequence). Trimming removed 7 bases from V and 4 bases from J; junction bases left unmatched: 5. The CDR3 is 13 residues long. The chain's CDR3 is CASFIQGAYGYTF. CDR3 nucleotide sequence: TGTGCCAGCTTCATACAGGGGGCCTATGGCTACACCTTC.

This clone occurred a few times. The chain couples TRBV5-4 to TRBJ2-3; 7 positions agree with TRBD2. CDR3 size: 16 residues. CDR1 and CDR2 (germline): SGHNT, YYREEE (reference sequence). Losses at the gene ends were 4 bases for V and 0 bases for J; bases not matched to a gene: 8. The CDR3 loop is CASSRGVERSTDTQYF. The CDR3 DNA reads TGTGCCAGCAGCCGGGGGGTGGAGCGGAGCACAGATACGCAGTATTTT.

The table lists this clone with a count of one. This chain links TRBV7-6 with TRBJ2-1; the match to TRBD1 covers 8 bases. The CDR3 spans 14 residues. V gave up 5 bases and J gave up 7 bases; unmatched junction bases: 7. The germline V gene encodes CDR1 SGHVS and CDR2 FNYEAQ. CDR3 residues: CASSPRTGRNEQFF. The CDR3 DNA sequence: TGTGCCAGCAGCCCCAGGACAGGGAGGAATGAGCAGTTCTTC.

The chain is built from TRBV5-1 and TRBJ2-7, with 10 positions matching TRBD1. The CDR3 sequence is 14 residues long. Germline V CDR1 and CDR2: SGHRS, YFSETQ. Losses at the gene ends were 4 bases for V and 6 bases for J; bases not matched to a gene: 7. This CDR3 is CASSVAGTGAEQYF. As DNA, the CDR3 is TGCGCCAGCAGCGTGGCCGGGACAGGGGCCGAGCAGTACTTC.

The CDR3 is CAWSKNSGNTIYF. For the CDR3, the DNA is TGTGCCTGGAGTAAAAACTCTGGAAACACCATATATTTT. The chain joins TRBV30 to TRBJ1-3; D remains unclear. This CDR3 comprises 13 residues. Trimming cost V 2 bases and J 0 bases, with 5 bases left between them. Germline lookup yields CDR1 GTSNPN and CDR2 SVGIG (reference sequence). Filled out from reference TRBV30 and TRBJ1-3, the complete variable domain reads SQTIHQWPATLVQPVGSPLSLECTVEGTSNPNLYWYRQAAGRGLQLLFYSVGIGQISSEVPQNLSASRPQDRQFILSSKKLLLSDSGFYLCAWSKNSGNTIYFGEGSWLTVV.

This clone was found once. As DNA, the CDR3 is TGTGCCAGCAGCGCCCAGCTTACCGGGGAGCTGTTTTTT. Its translation: CASSAQLTGELFF. This chain links TRBV9 with TRBJ2-2; D ambiguous. V was pared by 3 bases and J by 5 bases, with 8 bases between. In germline, CDR1 is SGDLS, CDR2 YYNGEE. This CDR3 is built from 13 residues.

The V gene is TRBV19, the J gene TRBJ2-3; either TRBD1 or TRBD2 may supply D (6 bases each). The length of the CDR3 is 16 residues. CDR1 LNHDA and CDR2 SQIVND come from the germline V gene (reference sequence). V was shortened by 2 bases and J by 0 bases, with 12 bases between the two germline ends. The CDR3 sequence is CASSILVGGSTDTQYF. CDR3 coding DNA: TGTGCCAGTAGTATACTTGTGGGGGGCAGCACAGATACGCAGTATTTT. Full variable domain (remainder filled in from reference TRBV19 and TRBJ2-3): DGGITQSPKYLFRKEGQNVTLSCEQNLNHDAMYWYRQDPGQGLRLIYYSQIVNDFQKGDIAEGYSVSREKKESFPLTVTSAQKNPTAFYLCASSILVGGSTDTQYFGPGTRLTVL.

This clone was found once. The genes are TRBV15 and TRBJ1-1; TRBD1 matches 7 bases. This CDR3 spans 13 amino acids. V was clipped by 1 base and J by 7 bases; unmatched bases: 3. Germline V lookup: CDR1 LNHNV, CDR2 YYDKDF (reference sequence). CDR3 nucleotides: TGTGCCACCAGCAGAGCGACAGGGCTTGAAGCTTTCTTT. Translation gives CATSRATGLEAFF.

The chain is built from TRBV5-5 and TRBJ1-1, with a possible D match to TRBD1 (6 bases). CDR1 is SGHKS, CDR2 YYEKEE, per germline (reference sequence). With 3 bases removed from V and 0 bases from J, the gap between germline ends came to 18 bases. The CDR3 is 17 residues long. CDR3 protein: CASSYPILGQMNTEAFF. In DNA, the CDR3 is TGTGCCAGCAGCTACCCTATTTTGGGACAAATGAACACTGAAGCTTTCTTT.

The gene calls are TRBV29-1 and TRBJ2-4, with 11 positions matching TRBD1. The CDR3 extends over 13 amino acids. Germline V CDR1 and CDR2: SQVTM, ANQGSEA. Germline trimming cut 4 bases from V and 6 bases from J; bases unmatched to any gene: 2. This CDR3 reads CSVVGQGGNIQYF. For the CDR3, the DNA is TGCAGCGTTGTGGGACAGGGGGGAAACATTCAGTACTTC.

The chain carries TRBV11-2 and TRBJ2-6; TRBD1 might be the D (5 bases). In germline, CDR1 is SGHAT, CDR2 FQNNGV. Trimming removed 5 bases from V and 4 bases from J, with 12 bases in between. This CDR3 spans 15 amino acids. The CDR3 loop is CASSQQTAGANVLTF. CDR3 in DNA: TGTGCCAGCAGCCAACAGACAGCCGGGGCCAACGTCCTGACTTTC.

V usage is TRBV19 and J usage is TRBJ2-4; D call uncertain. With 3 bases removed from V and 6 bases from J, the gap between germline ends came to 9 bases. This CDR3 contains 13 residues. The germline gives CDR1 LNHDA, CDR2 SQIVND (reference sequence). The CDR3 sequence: CASSIGRTNIQYF. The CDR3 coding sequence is TGTGCCAGTAGTATTGGCAGAACAAACATTCAGTACTTC.

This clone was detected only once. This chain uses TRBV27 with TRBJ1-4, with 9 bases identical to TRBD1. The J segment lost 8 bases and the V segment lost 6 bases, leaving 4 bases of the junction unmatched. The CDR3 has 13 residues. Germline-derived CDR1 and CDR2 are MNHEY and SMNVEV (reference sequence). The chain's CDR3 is CASRQGAREKLFF. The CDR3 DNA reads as TGTGCCAGCAGACAGGGGGCGCGGGAAAAACTGTTTTTT. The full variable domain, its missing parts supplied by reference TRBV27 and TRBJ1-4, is EAQVTQNPRYLITVTGKKLTVTCSQNMNHEYMSWYRQDPGLGLRQIYYSMNVEVTDKGDVPEGYKVSRKEKRNFPLILESPSPNQTSLYFCASRQGAREKLFFGSGTQLSVL.

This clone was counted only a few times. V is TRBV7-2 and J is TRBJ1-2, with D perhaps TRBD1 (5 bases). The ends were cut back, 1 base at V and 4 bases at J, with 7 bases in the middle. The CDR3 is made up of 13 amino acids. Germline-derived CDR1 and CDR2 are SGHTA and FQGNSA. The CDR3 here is CASSLGDPYGYTF. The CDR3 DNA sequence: TGTGCCAGCAGCTTAGGGGACCCCTATGGCTACACCTTC.

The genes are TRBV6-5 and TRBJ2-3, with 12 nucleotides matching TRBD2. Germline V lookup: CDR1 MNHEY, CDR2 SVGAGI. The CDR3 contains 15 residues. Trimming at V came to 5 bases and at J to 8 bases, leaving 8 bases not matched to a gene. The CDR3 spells CASSGLAGGPGTQYF. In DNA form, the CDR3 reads TGTGCCAGCAGTGGGCTAGCGGGGGGGCCAGGTACGCAGTATTTT.

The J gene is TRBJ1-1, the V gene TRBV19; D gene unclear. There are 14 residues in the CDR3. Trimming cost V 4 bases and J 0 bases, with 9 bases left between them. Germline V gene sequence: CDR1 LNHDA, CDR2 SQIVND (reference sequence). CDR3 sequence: CASSNSVMNTEAFF. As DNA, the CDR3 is TGTGCCAGTAGTAACAGTGTCATGAACACTGAAGCTTTCTTT. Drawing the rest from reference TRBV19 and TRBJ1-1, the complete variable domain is DGGITQSPKYLFRKEGQNVTLSCEQNLNHDAMYWYRQDPGQGLRLIYYSQIVNDFQKGDIAEGYSVSREKKESFPLTVTSAQKNPTAFYLCASSNSVMNTEAFFGQGTRLTVV.

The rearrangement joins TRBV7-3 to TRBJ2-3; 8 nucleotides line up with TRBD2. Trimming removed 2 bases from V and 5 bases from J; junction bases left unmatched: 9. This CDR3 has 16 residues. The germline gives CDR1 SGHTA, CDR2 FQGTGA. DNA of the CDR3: TGTGCCAGCAGCTTAGGAGCGGGGGTGCGGGGAGATACGCAGTATTTT. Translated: CASSLGAGVRGDTQYF.

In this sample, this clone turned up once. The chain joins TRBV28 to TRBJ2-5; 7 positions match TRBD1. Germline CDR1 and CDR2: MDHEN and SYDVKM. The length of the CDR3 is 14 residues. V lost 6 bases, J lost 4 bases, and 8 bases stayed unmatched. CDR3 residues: CASSLRQGVETQYF. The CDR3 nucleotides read TGTGCCAGCAGCCTTAGACAGGGAGTAGAGACCCAGTACTTC.